A selection of T cell receptor beta chains follows, all from one sample in a study of T cells after yellow fever vaccination. TCRdb used MiXCR to reprocess the 5' RACE reads, holding one entry per CDR3 protein. The table shows roughly 48,000 distinct CDR3 sequences, with approximately 6.6% occurring only once. The sequencing used CD8+ T cells not binding an NS4B(214-222) dextramer, sorted from PBMCs, collected roughly 46 days after the first yellow fever vaccination. These receptors all stem from a man aged 18 to 30 who received the YFV17D yellow fever vaccine. The CDR3 runs from the conserved cysteine through the conserved F or W. Each record gives: J gene, V gene, CDR3 length, D gene, clone size, CDR3 protein, CDR3 DNA. A D gene is named only where the DNA matches it firmly. Only part of the rows carry a size: once, few, many, or a class if the clone is expanded.

j_call: TRBJ2-7; v_call: TRBV7-2; cdr3_length: 12; d_call: -; clone_size: many; cdr3_aa: CASSYGYYEQYF; cdr3_nt: TGTGCCAGCAGCTATGGGTATTACGAGCAGTACTTC
j_call: TRBJ2-2; v_call: TRBV19; cdr3_length: 13; d_call: -; clone_size: many; cdr3_aa: CASSPRQDGELFF; cdr3_nt: TGTGCCAGTAGTCCCCGACAAGACGGGGAGCTGTTTTTT
j_call: TRBJ2-1; v_call: TRBV20-1; cdr3_length: 14; d_call: -; clone_size: many; cdr3_aa: CSARGGTGANEQFF; cdr3_nt: TGCAGTGCTAGAGGGGGTACAGGTGCCAATGAGCAGTTCTTC
j_call: TRBJ1-1; v_call: TRBV27; cdr3_length: 14; d_call: TRBD1; clone_size: many; cdr3_aa: CASTLTGGNTEAFF; cdr3_nt: TGTGCCAGCACTCTGACAGGGGGAAACACTGAAGCTTTCTTT
j_call: TRBJ2-1; v_call: TRBV10-3; cdr3_length: 16; d_call: TRBD1; clone_size: -; cdr3_aa: CAIGRSGGQPINEQFF; cdr3_nt: TGTGCCATCGGGCGGTCTGGGGGACAGCCGATCAATGAGCAGTTCTTC
j_call: TRBJ1-2; v_call: TRBV29-1; cdr3_length: 14; d_call: TRBD1; clone_size: few; cdr3_aa: CSVEVGQGAEGYTF; cdr3_nt: TGCAGCGTTGAAGTGGGACAGGGGGCCGAGGGCTACACCTTC
j_call: TRBJ2-2; v_call: TRBV20-1; cdr3_length: 15; d_call: -; clone_size: many; cdr3_aa: CSAATPGLYTGELFF; cdr3_nt: TGCAGTGCTGCAACACCAGGACTATACACCGGGGAGCTGTTTTTT
j_call: TRBJ2-2; v_call: TRBV6-6; cdr3_length: 13; d_call: -; clone_size: many; cdr3_aa: CASSYLGPGELFF; cdr3_nt: TGTGCCAGCAGTTACTTAGGCCCCGGGGAGCTGTTTTTT
j_call: TRBJ2-7; v_call: TRBV9; cdr3_length: 16; d_call: TRBD1; clone_size: many; cdr3_aa: CASSVDQDRGSYEQYF; cdr3_nt: TGTGCCAGCAGCGTAGATCAGGACAGGGGATCCTACGAGCAGTACTTC
j_call: TRBJ2-3; v_call: TRBV27; cdr3_length: 15; d_call: -; clone_size: few; cdr3_aa: CASSLTGISTDTQYF; cdr3_nt: TGTGCCAGCAGTTTAACCGGGATTAGCACAGATACGCAGTATTTT
j_call: TRBJ1-3; v_call: TRBV20-1; cdr3_length: 13; d_call: -; clone_size: many; cdr3_aa: CSARRSSGNTIYF; cdr3_nt: TGCAGTGCTAGACGGAGCTCTGGAAACACCATATATTTT
j_call: TRBJ2-1; v_call: TRBV7-9; cdr3_length: 13; d_call: TRBD1; clone_size: few; cdr3_aa: CASSPIQGIEQFF; cdr3_nt: TGTGCCAGCAGCCCGATACAGGGGATTGAGCAGTTCTTC
j_call: TRBJ2-1; v_call: TRBV6-5; cdr3_length: 12; d_call: -; clone_size: few; cdr3_aa: CASSRPHNEQFF; cdr3_nt: TGTGCCAGCAGTCGACCCCACAATGAGCAGTTCTTC
j_call: TRBJ1-6; v_call: TRBV4-3; cdr3_length: 16; d_call: -; clone_size: many; cdr3_aa: CASSQAAGQFNSPLHF; cdr3_nt: TGCGCCAGCAGCCAGGCGGCAGGGCAATTTAATTCACCCCTCCACTTT
j_call: TRBJ2-3; v_call: TRBV20-1; cdr3_length: 13; d_call: -; clone_size: many; cdr3_aa: CSARVGPTDTQYF; cdr3_nt: TGCAGTGCTAGGGTGGGACCCACGGATACGCAGTATTTT
j_call: TRBJ2-3; v_call: TRBV24-1; cdr3_length: 15; d_call: -; clone_size: many; cdr3_aa: CASNFRRNSTDTQYF; cdr3_nt: TGTGCCTCTAACTTTAGACGGAATTCCACAGATACGCAGTATTTT
j_call: TRBJ2-7; v_call: TRBV5-3; cdr3_length: 13; d_call: -; clone_size: -; cdr3_aa: CARGPGGLYEQYF; cdr3_nt: TGTGCCAGGGGCCCAGGGGGGCTTTACGAGCAGTACTTC
j_call: TRBJ2-2; v_call: TRBV4-1; cdr3_length: 16; d_call: -; clone_size: many; cdr3_aa: CASSQVPGENTGELFF; cdr3_nt: TGCGCCAGCAGCCAAGTCCCCGGGGAGAACACCGGGGAGCTGTTTTTT
j_call: TRBJ1-1; v_call: TRBV15; cdr3_length: 16; d_call: -; clone_size: few; cdr3_aa: CATSRKDKPSMTEAFF; cdr3_nt: TGTGCCACCAGCAGAAAGGACAAACCTAGCATGACTGAAGCTTTCTTT
j_call: TRBJ2-5; v_call: TRBV9; cdr3_length: 15; d_call: -; clone_size: many; cdr3_aa: CASSVRGLARETQYF; cdr3_nt: TGTGCCAGCAGCGTAAGGGGGCTAGCGAGGGAGACCCAGTACTTC
j_call: TRBJ1-3; v_call: TRBV29-1; cdr3_length: 13; d_call: TRBD1; clone_size: -; cdr3_aa: CSVKGTAGNTIYF; cdr3_nt: TGCAGCGTTAAGGGGACAGCTGGAAACACCATATATTTT
j_call: TRBJ1-1; v_call: TRBV2; cdr3_length: 13; d_call: TRBD1; clone_size: few; cdr3_aa: CASRVQGATEAFF; cdr3_nt: TGTGCCAGCAGGGTACAGGGGGCCACTGAAGCTTTCTTT